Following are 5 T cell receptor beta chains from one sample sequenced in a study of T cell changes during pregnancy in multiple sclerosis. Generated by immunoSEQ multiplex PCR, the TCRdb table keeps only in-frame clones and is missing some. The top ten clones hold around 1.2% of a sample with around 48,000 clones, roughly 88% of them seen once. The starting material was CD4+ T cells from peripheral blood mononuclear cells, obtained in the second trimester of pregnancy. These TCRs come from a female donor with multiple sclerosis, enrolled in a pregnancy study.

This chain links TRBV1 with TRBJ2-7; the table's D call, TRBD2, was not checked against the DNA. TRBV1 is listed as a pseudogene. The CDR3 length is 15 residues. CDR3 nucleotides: TGCACCAGCAGGATACCCAGGACTAGCGTCTACGAGCAGTACTTC. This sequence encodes CTSRIPRTSVYEQYF.

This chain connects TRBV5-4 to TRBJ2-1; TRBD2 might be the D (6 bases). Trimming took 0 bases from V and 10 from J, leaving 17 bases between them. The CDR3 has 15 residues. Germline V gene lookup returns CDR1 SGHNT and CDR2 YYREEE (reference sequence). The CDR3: CASSLEAGTRPEQFF. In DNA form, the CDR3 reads TGTGCCAGCAGCTTGGAGGCGGGAACCCGCCCCGAGCAGTTCTTC.

CDR3 in DNA: TGCGCCAGCAGCCAAGGAGCAGGGGTCTCCTACGAGCAGTACTTC. Translating it yields CASSQGAGVSYEQYF. V gene TRBV4-1 combines with J gene TRBJ2-7; maybe TRBD1 (6 bases). This CDR3 is built from 15 residues. Germline V gene data show CDR1 as MGHRA and CDR2 as YSYEKL. Trimming removed 1 base from V and 0 bases from J, with 10 bases in between.

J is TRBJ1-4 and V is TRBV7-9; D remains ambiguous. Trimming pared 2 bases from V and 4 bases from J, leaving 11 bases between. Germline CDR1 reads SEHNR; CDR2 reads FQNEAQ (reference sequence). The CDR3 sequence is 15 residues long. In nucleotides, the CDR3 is TGTGCCAGCAGCTTATTAGTGAATCTTAATGAAAAACTGTTTTTT. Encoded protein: CASSLLVNLNEKLFF.

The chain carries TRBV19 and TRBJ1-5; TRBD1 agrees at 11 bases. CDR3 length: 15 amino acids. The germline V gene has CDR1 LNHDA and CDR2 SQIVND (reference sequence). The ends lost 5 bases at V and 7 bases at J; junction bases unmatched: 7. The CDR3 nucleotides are TGTGCCAGTAGTCAGGCGGGACAGGGGGACCAGCCCCAGCATTTT. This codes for CASSQAGQGDQPQHF.